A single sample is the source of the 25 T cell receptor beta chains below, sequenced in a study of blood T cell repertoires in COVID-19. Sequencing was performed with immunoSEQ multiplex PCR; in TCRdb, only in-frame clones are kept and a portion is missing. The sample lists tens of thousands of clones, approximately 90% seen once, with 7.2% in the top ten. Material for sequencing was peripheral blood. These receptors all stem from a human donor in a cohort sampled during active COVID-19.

CDR3 nucleotides: TGTGCTAGTGGTACCGGGACTCTGGGAGATACGCAGTATTTT. Protein product: CASGTGTLGDTQYF. The rearrangement links TRBV12-5 to TRBJ2-3; the D gene is possibly TRBD2 (6 bases). CDR3 size: 14 residues. Germline assignment: CDR1 LGHNT and CDR2 FRNRAP. Between the trimmed V and J ends, which lost 5 bases and 5 bases, there was a span of 14 bases.

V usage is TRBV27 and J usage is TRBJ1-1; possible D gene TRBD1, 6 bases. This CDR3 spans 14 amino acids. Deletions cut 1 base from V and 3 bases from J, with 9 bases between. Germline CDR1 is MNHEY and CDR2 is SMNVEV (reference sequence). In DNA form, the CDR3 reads TGTGCCAGCAGTTTATTCAGGGGTGACACTGAAGCTTTCTTT. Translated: CASSLFRGDTEAFF.

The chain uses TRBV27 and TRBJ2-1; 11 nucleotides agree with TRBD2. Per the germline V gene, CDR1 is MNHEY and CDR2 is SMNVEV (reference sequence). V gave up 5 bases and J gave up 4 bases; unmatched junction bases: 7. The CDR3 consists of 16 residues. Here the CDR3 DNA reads TGTGCCAGCAGTATGACTAGCGGGGCATATTACAATGAGCAGTTCTTC. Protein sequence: CASSMTSGAYYNEQFF.

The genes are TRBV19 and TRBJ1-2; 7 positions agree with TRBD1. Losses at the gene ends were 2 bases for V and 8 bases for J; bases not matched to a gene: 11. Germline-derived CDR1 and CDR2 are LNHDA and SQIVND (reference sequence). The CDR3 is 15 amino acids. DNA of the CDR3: TGTGCCAGTAGTATATATAGAGGGACAGAGGAAGGCTACACCTTC. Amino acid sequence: CASSIYRGTEEGYTF. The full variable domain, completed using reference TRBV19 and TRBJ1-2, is DGGITQSPKYLFRKEGQNVTLSCEQNLNHDAMYWYRQDPGQGLRLIYYSQIVNDFQKGDIAEGYSVSREKKESFPLTVTSAQKNPTAFYLCASSIYRGTEEGYTFGSGTRLTVV.

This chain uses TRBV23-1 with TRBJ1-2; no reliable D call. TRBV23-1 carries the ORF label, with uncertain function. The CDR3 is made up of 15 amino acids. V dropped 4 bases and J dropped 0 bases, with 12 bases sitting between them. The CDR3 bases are TGCGCCAGCAGTCCACACTACGGATCTAACTATGGCTACACCTTC. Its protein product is CASSPHYGSNYGYTF.

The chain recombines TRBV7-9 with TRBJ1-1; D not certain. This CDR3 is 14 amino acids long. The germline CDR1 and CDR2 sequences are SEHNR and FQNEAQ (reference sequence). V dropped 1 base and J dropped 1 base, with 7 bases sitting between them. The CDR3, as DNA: TGTGCCAGCAGCTTAGGACACACGAACACTGAAGCTTTCTTT. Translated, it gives CASSLGHTNTEAFF.

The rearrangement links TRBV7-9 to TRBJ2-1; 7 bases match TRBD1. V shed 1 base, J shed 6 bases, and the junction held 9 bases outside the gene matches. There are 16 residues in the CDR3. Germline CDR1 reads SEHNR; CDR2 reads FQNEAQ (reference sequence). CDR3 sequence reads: CASSLGLTGNVNEQFF. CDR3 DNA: TGTGCCAGCAGCTTAGGACTGACAGGGAACGTCAATGAGCAGTTCTTC.

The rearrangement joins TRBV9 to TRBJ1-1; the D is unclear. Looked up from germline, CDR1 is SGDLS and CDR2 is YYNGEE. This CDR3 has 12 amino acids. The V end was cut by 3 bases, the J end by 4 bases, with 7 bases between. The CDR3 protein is CASSDESTEAFF. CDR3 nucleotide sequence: TGTGCCAGCAGCGATGAGAGCACTGAAGCTTTCTTT.

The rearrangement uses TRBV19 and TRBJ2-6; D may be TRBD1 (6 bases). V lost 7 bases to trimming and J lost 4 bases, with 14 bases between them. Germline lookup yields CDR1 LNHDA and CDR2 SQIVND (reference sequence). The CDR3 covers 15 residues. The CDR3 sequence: CASNNQGSGANVLTF. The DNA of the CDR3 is TGTGCCAGTAATAATCAGGGGTCCGGGGCCAACGTCCTGACTTTC.

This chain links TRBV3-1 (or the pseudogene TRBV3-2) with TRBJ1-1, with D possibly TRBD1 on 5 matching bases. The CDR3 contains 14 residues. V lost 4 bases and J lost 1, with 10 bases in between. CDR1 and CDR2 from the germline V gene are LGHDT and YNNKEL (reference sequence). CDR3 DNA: TGTGCCAGCAGCCCGCTCGACAGGAACACTGAAGCTTTCTTT. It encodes CASSPLDRNTEAFF.

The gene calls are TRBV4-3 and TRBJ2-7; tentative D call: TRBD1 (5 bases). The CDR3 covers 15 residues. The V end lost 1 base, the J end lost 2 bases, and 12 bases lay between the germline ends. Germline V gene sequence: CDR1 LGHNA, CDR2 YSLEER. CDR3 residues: CASSQGPGRAYEQYF. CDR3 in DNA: TGCGCCAGCAGCCAAGGTCCCGGCAGGGCCTACGAGCAGTACTTC.

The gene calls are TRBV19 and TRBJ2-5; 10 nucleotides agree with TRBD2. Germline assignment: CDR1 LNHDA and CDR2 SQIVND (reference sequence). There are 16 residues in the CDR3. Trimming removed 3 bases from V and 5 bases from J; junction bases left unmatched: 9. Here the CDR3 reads CASSIPASGSGETQYF. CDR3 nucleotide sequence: TGTGCCAGTAGTATCCCGGCTAGCGGGAGCGGTGAGACCCAGTACTTC.

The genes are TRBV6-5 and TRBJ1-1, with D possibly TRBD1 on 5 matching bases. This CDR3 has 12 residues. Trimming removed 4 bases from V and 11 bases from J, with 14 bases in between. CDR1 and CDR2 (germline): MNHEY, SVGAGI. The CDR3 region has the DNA TGTGCCAGCAGTTCCCGACAGTTTAGGGCTTTCTTT. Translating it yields CASSSRQFRAFF.

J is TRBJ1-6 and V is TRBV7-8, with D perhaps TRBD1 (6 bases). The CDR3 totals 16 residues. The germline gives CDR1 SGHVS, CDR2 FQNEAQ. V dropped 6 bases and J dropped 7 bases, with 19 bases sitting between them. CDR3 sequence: CASRLGGRRGNSPLHF. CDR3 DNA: TGTGCCAGCAGATTGGGGGGGCGCAGAGGCAATTCACCCCTCCACTTT.

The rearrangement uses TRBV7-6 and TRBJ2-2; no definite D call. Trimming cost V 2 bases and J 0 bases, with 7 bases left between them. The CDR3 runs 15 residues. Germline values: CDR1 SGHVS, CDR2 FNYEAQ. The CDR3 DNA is TGTGCCAGCAGCTTAACCACAACGAACACCGGGGAGCTGTTTTTT. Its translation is CASSLTTTNTGELFF.

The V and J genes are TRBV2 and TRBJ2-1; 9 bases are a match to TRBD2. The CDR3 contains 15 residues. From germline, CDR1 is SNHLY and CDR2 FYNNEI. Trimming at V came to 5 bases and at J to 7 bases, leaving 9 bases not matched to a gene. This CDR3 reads CASSLAGAMENEQFF. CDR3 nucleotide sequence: TGTGCCAGCAGTTTAGCGGGGGCCATGGAGAATGAGCAGTTCTTC. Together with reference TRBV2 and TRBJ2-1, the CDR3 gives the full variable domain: EPEVTQTPSHQVTQMGQEVILRCVPISNHLYFYWYRQILGQKVEFLVSFYNNEISEKSEIFDDQFSVERPDGSNFTLKIRSTKLEDSAMYFCASSLAGAMENEQFFGPGTRLTVL.

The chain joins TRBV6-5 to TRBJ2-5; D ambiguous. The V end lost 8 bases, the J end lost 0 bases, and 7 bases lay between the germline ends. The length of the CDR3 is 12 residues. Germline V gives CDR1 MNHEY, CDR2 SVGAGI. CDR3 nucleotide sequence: TGTGCCAGCGGGCAACACCAAGAGACCCAGTACTTC. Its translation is CASGQHQETQYF.

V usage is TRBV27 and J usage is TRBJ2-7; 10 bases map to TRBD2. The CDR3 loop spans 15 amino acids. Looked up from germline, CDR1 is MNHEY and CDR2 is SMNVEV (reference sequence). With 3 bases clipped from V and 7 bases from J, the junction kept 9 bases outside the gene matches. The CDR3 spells CASSFQSGRAGEQYF. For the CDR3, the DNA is TGTGCCAGCAGTTTCCAAAGCGGGAGGGCTGGTGAGCAGTACTTC.

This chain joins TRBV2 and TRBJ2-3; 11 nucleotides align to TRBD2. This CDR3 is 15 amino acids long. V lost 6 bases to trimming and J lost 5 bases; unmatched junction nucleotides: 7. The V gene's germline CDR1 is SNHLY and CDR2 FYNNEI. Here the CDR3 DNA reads TGTGCCAGCAGCCAGGGGGGGACTAGCGGAGATACGCAGTATTTT. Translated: CASSQGGTSGDTQYF.

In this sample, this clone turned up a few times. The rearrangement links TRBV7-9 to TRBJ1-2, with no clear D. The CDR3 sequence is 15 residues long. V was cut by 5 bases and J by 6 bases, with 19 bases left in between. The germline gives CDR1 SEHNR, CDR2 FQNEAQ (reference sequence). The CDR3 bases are TGTGCCAGCAGCGAGCAGAGGACGGGGATCCATGGCTACACCTTC. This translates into CASSEQRTGIHGYTF.

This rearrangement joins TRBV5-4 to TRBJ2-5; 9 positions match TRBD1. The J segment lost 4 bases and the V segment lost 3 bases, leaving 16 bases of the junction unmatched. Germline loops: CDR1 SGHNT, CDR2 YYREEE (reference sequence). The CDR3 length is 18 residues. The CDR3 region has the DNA TGTGCCAGCAGCTCGGGCCCCTGGGACAGGGCTAAGGGAGAGACCCAGTACTTC. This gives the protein CASSSGPWDRAKGETQYF.

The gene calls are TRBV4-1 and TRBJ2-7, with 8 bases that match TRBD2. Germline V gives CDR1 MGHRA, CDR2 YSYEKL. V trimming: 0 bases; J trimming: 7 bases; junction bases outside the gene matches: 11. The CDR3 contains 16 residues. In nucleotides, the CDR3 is TGCGCCAGCAGCCAAGATCTTGGAGCGGGGGTTCGGGAGCAGTACTTC. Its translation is CASSQDLGAGVREQYF.

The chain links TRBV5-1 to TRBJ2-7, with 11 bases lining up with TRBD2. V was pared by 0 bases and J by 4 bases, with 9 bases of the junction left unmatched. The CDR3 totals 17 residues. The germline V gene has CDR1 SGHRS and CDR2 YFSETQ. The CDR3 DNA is TGCGCCAGCAGCTTGGCCGGTAGACTAGCGGGAACGTACGAGCAGTACTTC. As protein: CASSLAGRLAGTYEQYF.

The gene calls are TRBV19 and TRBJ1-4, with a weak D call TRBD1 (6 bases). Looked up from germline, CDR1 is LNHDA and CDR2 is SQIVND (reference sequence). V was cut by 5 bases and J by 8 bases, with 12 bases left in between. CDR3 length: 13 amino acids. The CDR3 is CASSLRTAEKLFF. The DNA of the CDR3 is TGTGCCAGTAGTCTTAGGACAGCCGAAAAACTGTTTTTT.

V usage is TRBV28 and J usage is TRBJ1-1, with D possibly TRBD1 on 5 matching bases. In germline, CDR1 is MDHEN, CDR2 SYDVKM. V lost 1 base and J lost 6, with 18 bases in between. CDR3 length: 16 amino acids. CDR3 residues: CASSLSQGTPRAEAFF. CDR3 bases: TGTGCCAGCAGTTTATCCCAGGGAACTCCTAGGGCTGAAGCTTTCTTT.